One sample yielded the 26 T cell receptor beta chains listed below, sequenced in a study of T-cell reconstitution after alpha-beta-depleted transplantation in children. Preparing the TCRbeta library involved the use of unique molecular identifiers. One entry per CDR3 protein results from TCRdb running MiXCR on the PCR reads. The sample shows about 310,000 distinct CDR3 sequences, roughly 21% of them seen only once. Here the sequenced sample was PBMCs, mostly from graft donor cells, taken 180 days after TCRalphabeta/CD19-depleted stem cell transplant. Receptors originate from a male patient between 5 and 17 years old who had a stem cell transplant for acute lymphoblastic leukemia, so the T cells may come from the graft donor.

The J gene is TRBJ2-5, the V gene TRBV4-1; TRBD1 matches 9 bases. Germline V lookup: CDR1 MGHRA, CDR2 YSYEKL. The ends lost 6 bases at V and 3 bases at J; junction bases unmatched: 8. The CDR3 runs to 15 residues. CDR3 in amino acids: CASRPLGQGKETQYF. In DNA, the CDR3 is TGCGCCAGCAGACCTTTGGGACAGGGTAAAGAGACCCAGTACTTC.

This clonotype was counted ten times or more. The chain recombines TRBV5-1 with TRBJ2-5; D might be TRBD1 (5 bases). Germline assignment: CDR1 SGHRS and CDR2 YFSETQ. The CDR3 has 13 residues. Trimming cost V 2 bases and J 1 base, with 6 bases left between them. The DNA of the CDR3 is TGCGCCAGCAGCTTCAGGGCCCAAGAGACCCAGTACTTC. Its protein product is CASSFRAQETQYF.

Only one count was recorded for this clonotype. The CDR3 loop is CASSQIDDRKYEQYF. The CDR3, as DNA: TGTGCCAGCAGCCAAATCGACGACAGAAAATACGAGCAGTACTTC. The chain joins TRBV12-3 or TRBV12-4 to TRBJ2-7; D might be TRBD1 (5 bases). Trimming pared 6 bases from V and 4 bases from J, leaving 19 bases between. The CDR3 has 15 residues.

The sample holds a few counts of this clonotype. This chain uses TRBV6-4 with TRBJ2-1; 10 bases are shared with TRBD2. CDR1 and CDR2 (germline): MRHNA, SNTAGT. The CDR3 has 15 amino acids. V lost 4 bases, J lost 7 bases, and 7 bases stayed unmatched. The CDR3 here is CASSVAGGARNEQFF. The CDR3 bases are TGTGCCAGCAGTGTAGCGGGAGGAGCTAGGAATGAGCAGTTCTTC.

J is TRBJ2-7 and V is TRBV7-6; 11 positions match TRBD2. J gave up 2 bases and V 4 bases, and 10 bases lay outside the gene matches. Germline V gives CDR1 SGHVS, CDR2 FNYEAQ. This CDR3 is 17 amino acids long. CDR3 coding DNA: TGTGCCAGCAGCTCCTACTCTAGCGGGAGGAGAACCTACGAGCAGTACTTC. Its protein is CASSSYSSGRRTYEQYF.

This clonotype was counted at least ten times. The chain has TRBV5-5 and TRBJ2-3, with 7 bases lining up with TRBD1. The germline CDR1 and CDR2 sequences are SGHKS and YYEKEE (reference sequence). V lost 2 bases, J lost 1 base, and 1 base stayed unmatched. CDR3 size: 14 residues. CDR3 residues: CASSFQGGTDTQYF. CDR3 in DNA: TGTGCCAGCAGCTTCCAGGGGGGCACAGATACGCAGTATTTT.

CDR3 sequence (DNA): TGTGCCAGTACCCCAGGGAAGGGCAGCAATCAGCCCCAGCATTTT. Protein sequence: CASTPGKGSNQPQHF. The chain carries TRBV19 and TRBJ1-5; a weak D match, TRBD1 (5 bases). This CDR3 region has 15 residues. Germline CDR1 reads LNHDA; CDR2 reads SQIVND (reference sequence). The V end lost 7 bases, the J end lost 1 base, and 14 bases lay between the germline ends.

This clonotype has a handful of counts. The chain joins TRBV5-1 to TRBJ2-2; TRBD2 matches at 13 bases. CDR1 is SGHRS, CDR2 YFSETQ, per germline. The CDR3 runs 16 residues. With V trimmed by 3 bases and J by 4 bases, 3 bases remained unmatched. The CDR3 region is CASSSGLAGPTGELFF. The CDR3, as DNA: TGCGCCAGCAGCTCGGGACTAGCGGGACCCACCGGGGAGCTGTTTTTT.

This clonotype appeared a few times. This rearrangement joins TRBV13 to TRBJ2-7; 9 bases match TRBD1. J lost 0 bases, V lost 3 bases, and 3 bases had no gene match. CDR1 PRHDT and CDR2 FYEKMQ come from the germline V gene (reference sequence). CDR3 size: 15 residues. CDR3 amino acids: CASSLGQGSSYEQYF. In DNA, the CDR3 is TGTGCCAGCAGCTTGGGACAGGGCAGCTCCTACGAGCAGTACTTC.

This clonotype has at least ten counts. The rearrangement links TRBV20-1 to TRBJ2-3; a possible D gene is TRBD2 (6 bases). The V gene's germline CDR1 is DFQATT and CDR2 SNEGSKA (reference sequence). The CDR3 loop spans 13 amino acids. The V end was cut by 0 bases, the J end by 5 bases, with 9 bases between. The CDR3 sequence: CSARDVGGDTQYF. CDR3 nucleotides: TGCAGTGCTAGAGATGTGGGGGGAGATACGCAGTATTTT.

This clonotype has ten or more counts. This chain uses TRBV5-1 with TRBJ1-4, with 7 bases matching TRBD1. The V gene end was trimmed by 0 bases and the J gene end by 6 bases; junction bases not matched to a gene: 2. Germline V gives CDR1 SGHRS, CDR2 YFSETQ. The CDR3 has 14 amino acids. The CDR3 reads CASSLGTGDEKLFF. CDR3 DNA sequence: TGCGCCAGCAGCTTGGGAACAGGGGATGAAAAACTGTTTTTT.

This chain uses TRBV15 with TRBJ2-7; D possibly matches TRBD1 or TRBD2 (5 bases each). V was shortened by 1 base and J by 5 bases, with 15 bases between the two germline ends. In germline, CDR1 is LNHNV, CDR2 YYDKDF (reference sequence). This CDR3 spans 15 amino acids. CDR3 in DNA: TGTGCCACCAGCAGAGGGGGGACGGGCGGCAACGAGCAGTACTTC. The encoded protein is CATSRGGTGGNEQYF.

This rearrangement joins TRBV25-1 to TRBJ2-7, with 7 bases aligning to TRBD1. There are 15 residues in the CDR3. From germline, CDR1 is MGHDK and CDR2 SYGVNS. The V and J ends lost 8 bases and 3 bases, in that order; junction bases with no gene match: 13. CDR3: CASETPGTANYEQYF. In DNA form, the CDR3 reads TGTGCCAGCGAAACCCCCGGGACAGCTAACTACGAGCAGTACTTC.

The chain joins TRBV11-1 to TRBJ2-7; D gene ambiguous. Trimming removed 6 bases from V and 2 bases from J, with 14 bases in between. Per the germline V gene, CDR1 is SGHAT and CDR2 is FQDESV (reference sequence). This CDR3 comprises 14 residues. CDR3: CASRSYDSPYEQYF. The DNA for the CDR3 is TGTGCCAGCAGGTCCTATGATAGTCCCTACGAGCAGTACTTC.

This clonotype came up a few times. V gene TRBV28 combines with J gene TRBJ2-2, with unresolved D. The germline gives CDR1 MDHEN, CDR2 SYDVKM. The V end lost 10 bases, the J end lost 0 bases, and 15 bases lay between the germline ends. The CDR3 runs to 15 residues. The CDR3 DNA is TGTGCCACAAACCCACCAGGCCCGAACACCGGGGAGCTGTTTTTT. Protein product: CATNPPGPNTGELFF.

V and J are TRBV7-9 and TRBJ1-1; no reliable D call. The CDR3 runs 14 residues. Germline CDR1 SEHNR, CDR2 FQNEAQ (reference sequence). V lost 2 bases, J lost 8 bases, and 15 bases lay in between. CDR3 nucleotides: TGTGCCAGCAGCTTAAGAGTCAGAGGCCTCGAAGCTTTCTTT. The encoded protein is CASSLRVRGLEAFF.

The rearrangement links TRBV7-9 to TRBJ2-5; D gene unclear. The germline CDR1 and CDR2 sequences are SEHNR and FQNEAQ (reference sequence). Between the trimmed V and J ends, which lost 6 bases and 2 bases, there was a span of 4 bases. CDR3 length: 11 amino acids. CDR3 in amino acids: CASRGQETQYF. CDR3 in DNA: TGTGCCAGCAGGGGGCAAGAGACCCAGTACTTC.

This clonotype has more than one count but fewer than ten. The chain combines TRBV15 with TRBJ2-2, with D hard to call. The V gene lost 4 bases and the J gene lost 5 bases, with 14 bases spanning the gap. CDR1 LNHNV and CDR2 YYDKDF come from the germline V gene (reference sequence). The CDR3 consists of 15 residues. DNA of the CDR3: TGTGCCACCAGCAAAAGGCGCTATTTGACCGGGGAGCTGTTTTTT. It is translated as CATSKRRYLTGELFF.

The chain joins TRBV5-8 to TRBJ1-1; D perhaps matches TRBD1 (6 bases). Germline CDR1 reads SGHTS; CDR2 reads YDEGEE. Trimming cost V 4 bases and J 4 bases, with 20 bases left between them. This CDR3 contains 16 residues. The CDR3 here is CASSLPQWRGRTEAFF. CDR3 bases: TGTGCCAGCAGCCTGCCCCAATGGCGGGGGCGCACTGAAGCTTTCTTT.

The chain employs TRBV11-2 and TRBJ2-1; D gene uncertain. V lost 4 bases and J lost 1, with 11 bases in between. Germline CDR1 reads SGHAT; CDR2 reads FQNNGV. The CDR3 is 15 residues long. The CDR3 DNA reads TGTGCCAGCAGCTCCGTCAAGGGTTCCTACAATGAGCAGTTCTTC. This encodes CASSSVKGSYNEQFF. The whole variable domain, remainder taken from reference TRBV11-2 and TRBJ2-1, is EAGVAQSPRYKIIEKRQSVAFWCNPISGHATLYWYQQILGQGPKLLIQFQNNGVVDDSQLPKDRFSAERLKGVDSTLKIQPAKLEDSAVYLCASSSVKGSYNEQFFGPGTRLTVL.

CDR3 in amino acids: CASSLLPGEETQYF. The CDR3 coding sequence is TGCGCCAGCAGCTTGTTACCCGGGGAGGAGACCCAGTACTTC. The rearrangement joins TRBV5-1 to TRBJ2-5, with D tentatively TRBD2 (5 bases). The germline V gene has CDR1 SGHRS and CDR2 YFSETQ. Deletions cut 1 base from V and 5 bases from J, with 12 bases between. This CDR3 is 14 amino acids long.

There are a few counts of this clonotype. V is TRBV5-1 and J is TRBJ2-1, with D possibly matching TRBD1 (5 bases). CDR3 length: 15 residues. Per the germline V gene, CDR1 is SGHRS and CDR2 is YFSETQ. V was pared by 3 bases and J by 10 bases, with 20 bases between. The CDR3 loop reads CASSSLQGSAGEQFF. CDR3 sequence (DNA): TGCGCCAGCAGCTCCCTGCAGGGTAGTGCTGGAGAGCAGTTCTTC. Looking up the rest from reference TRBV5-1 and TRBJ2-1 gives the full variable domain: KAGVTQTPRYLIKTRGQQVTLSCSPISGHRSVSWYQQTPGQGLQFLFEYFSETQRNKGNFPGRFSGRQFSNSRSEMNVSTLELGDSALYLCASSSLQGSAGEQFFGPGTRLTVL.

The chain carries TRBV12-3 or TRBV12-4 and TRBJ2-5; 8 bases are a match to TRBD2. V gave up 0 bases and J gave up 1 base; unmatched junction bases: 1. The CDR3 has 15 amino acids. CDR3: CASSLAREAQETQYF. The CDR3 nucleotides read TGTGCCAGCAGTTTAGCGCGGGAGGCCCAAGAGACCCAGTACTTC.

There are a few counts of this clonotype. CDR3 sequence reads: CASSLGLAGSAYNEQFF. The CDR3 DNA follows: TGTGCCAGCAGCTTGGGACTAGCGGGTTCCGCGTACAATGAGCAGTTCTTC. This rearrangement joins TRBV7-9 to TRBJ2-1; 12 positions match TRBD2. Germline CDR1 and CDR2: SEHNR and FQNEAQ (reference sequence). The trim removed 3 bases at V and 4 bases at J, leaving 7 bases unmatched. The CDR3 loop spans 17 amino acids.

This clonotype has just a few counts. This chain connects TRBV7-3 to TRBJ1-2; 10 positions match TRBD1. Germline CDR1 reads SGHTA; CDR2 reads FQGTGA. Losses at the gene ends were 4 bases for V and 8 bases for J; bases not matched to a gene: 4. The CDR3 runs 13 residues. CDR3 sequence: CASSYDRGLGYTF. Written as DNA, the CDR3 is TGTGCCAGCAGCTATGACAGGGGGCTCGGCTACACCTTC.

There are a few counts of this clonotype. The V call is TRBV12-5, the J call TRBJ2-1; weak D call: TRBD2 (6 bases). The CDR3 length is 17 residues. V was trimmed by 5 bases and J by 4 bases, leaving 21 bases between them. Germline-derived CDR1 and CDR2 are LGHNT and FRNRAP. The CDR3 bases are TGTGCTAGTGGTCCAGGGCGGGGTGGGGGATATTACAATGAGCAGTTCTTC. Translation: CASGPGRGGGYYNEQFF.